The clone carrying this T cell receptor beta chain has only a few counts. Its specificity is unknown. The CDR3 has 13 amino acids. V was pared by 1 base and J by 5 bases, with 8 bases between. CDR1 is SGHTA, CDR2 FQGNSA, per germline. The data were taken from a study of chemoradiotherapy in HPV16-positive cancers. Findings and limits, study-wide: Non-HPV-specific T cells did not expand in tumors during treatment, whereas candidate HPV-specific clones and E7-related motifs did. The functional HPV-specific definition rests on just a couple of HPV16-positive patients.

Sequenced by immunoSEQ multiplex PCR; TCRdb stores in-frame clones only, minus some. The sample holds about 7,400 clones; around 76% are singletons and the top ten take 7.4%. This sample was obtained from a patient who underwent chemoradiotherapy. The rearrangement links TRBV7-2 to TRBJ2-5; D is undetermined. This receptor was taken from a human donor with HPV-associated anogenital cancer. The CDR3 loop reads CASSLGLMETQYF. The CDR3 DNA is TGTGCCAGCAGCTTAGGGCTGATGGAGACCCAGTACTTC.